This T cell receptor beta chain was recovered during a study of STAT5B mutations in CD4+ large granular lymphocyte leukemia. Original methodology: Productive clonotypes were detectable down to 2.59 x 10-5 frequency. Produced via immunoSEQ multiplex PCR; TCRdb's table is partial and in-frame only. The D gene and trimming were derived from the DNA, and the V and J assignments and clone size from that table. The sample lists over 45,000 clones, 55% to 75% occurring once. V lost 6 bases, J lost 11 bases, and 9 bases stayed unmatched. Germline V gene data show CDR1 as SGHRS and CDR2 as YFSETQ. The CDR3 is 12 amino acids.

This chain joins TRBV5-1 and TRBJ2-5; 8 bases match TRBD1. Input material: CD4+ T cells from blood buffy coats. This receptor was obtained from a human donor in good health. The CDR3 protein is CASTSTGESQYF. The CDR3 region has the DNA TGCGCCAGCACTTCGACAGGGGAGTCGCAGTACTTC.